The next 32 T cell receptor beta chains were all read from a single sample in a study of T cell responses to AZD1222 COVID-19 vaccine. TCRdb's copy holds only in-frame clones and misses some; the assay was immunoSEQ multiplex PCR. The sample contains about 180,000 clones, around 89% of which appear only once. This material consisted of peripheral blood, taken 28 days after the second AZD1222 dose. The origin of the receptors is an adult who received the AZD1222 COVID-19 vaccine.

This clone was recorded a few times. The chain has TRBV7-8 and TRBJ2-7, with D maybe TRBD2 (7 bases). CDR1 SGHVS and CDR2 FQNEAQ come from the germline V gene. Trimming took off 8 bases at V and 7 bases at J, with 21 bases between the two ends. CDR3 length equals 14 residues. The CDR3 spells CASSSGGQSGEQYF. The CDR3 nucleotides read TGTGCCAGCTCGTCGGGGGGACAATCCGGAGAGCAGTACTTC.

This sequence joins TRBV27 and TRBJ2-1; possibly TRBD1 or TRBD2 for D (5 bases each). V lost 8 bases to trimming and J lost 9 bases, with 14 bases between them. The CDR3 contains 12 residues. CDR1 is MNHEY and CDR2 is SMNVEV in the germline V gene (reference sequence). The CDR3 spells CASGTDVSEQFF. CDR3 coding DNA: TGTGCCAGCGGGACCGATGTGAGTGAGCAGTTCTTC.

This chain's CDR3 is CASSQRGRSSYNEQFF. The CDR3 region has the DNA TGTGCCAGCAGCCAGAGGGGAAGGAGCTCCTACAATGAGCAGTTCTTC. The chain carries TRBV7-8 and TRBJ2-1; either TRBD1 or TRBD2 may supply D (5 bases each). Germline V gene sequence: CDR1 SGHVS, CDR2 FQNEAQ. The length of the CDR3 is 16 residues. V gave up 5 bases and J gave up 0 bases, with 14 bases separating them.

V usage is TRBV14 and J usage is TRBJ2-7; a weak D match, TRBD2 (5 bases). Trimming took off 5 bases at V and 0 bases at J, with 8 bases between the two ends. Germline loops: CDR1 SGHDN, CDR2 FVKESK. The CDR3 runs 13 residues. The CDR3 reads CASSRTVSYEQYF. CDR3 bases: TGTGCCAGCAGCAGGACTGTCTCCTACGAGCAGTACTTC.

The J gene is TRBJ2-4, the V gene TRBV19; D perhaps matches TRBD2 (6 bases). Trimming removed 3 bases from V and 8 bases from J, with 20 bases in between. The CDR3 length is 16 residues. Germline CDR1 reads LNHDA; CDR2 reads SQIVND (reference sequence). In DNA form, the CDR3 reads TGTGCCAGTAGTATCCACACCGGACTAAAGTTGGACATTCAGTACTTC. It encodes CASSIHTGLKLDIQYF.

The rearrangement joins TRBV5-1 to TRBJ1-1; no clear D gene. The V gene lost 0 bases and the J gene lost 4 bases, with 10 bases spanning the gap. Germline-derived CDR1 and CDR2 are SGHRS and YFSETQ. The CDR3 has 14 amino acids. The CDR3 loop reads CASSLAGGATEAFF. DNA of the CDR3: TGCGCCAGCAGCTTGGCCGGAGGAGCCACTGAAGCTTTCTTT.

CDR3: CASSLQGQGITEAFF. DNA for the CDR3: TGCGCCAGCAGCTTGCAGGGACAGGGGATCACTGAAGCTTTCTTT. V usage is TRBV5-1 and J usage is TRBJ1-1; TRBD1 matches at 10 bases. J gave up 4 bases and V 1 base, and 4 bases lay outside the gene matches. The CDR3 extends over 15 amino acids. Germline lookup yields CDR1 SGHRS and CDR2 YFSETQ.

This clone was seen a single time. The chain is built from TRBV5-1 and TRBJ2-7, with 10 nucleotides matching TRBD1. The junction had 4 bases not matched to a gene; V was cut back by 0 bases and J by 4 bases. The CDR3 runs to 15 residues. The V gene's germline CDR1 is SGHRS and CDR2 YFSETQ. As DNA, the CDR3 is TGCGCCAGCAGCTTGGCAGGGACAGGGGTATACGAGCAGTACTTC. Translated: CASSLAGTGVYEQYF. Variable domain in full (rest from reference TRBV5-1 and TRBJ2-7): KAGVTQTPRYLIKTRGQQVTLSCSPISGHRSVSWYQQTPGQGLQFLFEYFSETQRNKGNFPGRFSGRQFSNSRSEMNVSTLELGDSALYLCASSLAGTGVYEQYFGPGTRLTVT.

V gene TRBV4-2 combines with J gene TRBJ1-2; D possibly corresponds to TRBD1 (5 bases). Trimming shortened V by 4 bases and J by 4 bases, and 22 bases separated the two germline ends. Per the germline V gene, CDR1 is LGHNA and CDR2 is YNFKEQ. This CDR3 is built from 17 residues. CDR3 bases: TGTGCCAGCAGCCCTTCCGGGGCAACTACCAGCGCCTATGGCTACACCTTC. The encoded protein is CASSPSGATTSAYGYTF.

J is TRBJ2-3 and V is TRBV6-4, with TRBD2 as a possible D gene (6 bases). With 10 bases removed from V and 3 bases from J, the gap between germline ends came to 14 bases. Germline CDR1 reads MRHNA; CDR2 reads SNTAGT. The CDR3 is 13 amino acids. CDR3 in DNA: TGTGCCACCAGGCGGGAAGGAACAGATACGCAGTATTTT. It translates to CATRREGTDTQYF.

This clone was recorded only once. V is TRBV30 and J is TRBJ1-6; D unresolved. Per the germline V gene, CDR1 is GTSNPN and CDR2 is SVGIG (reference sequence). The germline V and J ends were trimmed by 3 bases and 7 bases, with 10 bases remaining between them. The CDR3 totals 13 residues. CDR3 amino acids: CAWRGSLNSPLHF. In nucleotides, the CDR3 is TGTGCCTGGAGAGGGAGCCTGAATTCACCCCTCCACTTT.

This chain connects TRBV28 to TRBJ2-5, with 8 bases that match TRBD2. The CDR3 length is 15 residues. Per germline, CDR1 MDHEN and CDR2 SYDVKM. J lost 5 bases, V lost 9 bases, and 14 bases had no gene match. CDR3 nucleotides: TGTGCCAGTTATAAACCGGGACTAGGGAGGGAGACCCAGTACTTC. This translates into CASYKPGLGRETQYF.

As DNA, the CDR3 is TGTGCCAGCAGCCTAAGGGGACTAGCGGGAGGAGGTAAGAATGAGCAGTTCTTC. Its protein product is CASSLRGLAGGGKNEQFF. The chain combines TRBV7-9 with TRBJ2-1; 15 bases agree with TRBD2. The J segment lost 7 bases and the V segment lost 5 bases, leaving 12 bases of the junction unmatched. The CDR3 is 18 amino acids. Germline CDR1 and CDR2: SEHNR and FQNEAQ (reference sequence). The full variable domain, rest sourced from reference TRBV7-9 and TRBJ2-1, is DTGVSQNPRHKITKRGQNVTFRCDPISEHNRLYWYRQTLGQGPEFLTYFQNEAQLEKSRLLSDRFSAERPKGSFSTLEIQRTEQGDSAMYLCASSLRGLAGGGKNEQFFGPGTRLTVL.

The V call is TRBV5-4, the J call TRBJ1-6, with D tentatively TRBD1 (5 bases). CDR3 length equals 15 residues. The germline gives CDR1 SGHNT, CDR2 YYREEE (reference sequence). The V gene lost 0 bases and the J gene lost 7 bases, with 11 bases spanning the gap. The CDR3 protein is CASSLAQGGNSPLHF. In DNA, the CDR3 is TGTGCCAGCAGCTTGGCGCAGGGAGGGAATTCACCCCTCCACTTT.

The chain joins TRBV7-2 to TRBJ2-7, with TRBD2 identical over 7 bases. J was trimmed by 5 bases and V by 3 bases; bases with no gene match: 7. Germline CDR1 is SGHTA and CDR2 is FQGNSA. The CDR3 is made up of 14 amino acids. The CDR3 DNA follows: TGTGCCAGCAGCTTTTGGCGGGAGCCCAACGAGCAGTACTTC. Translation: CASSFWREPNEQYF.

V is TRBV6-5 and J is TRBJ2-5, with D possibly TRBD1 on 5 matching bases. The CDR3 spans 14 residues. Germline assignment: CDR1 MNHEY and CDR2 SVGAGI. The V gene lost 8 bases and the J gene lost 1 base, with 14 bases spanning the gap. CDR3 sequence (DNA): TGTGCCAGCTTGGGGCTCGGCCCCCAAGAGACCCAGTACTTC. It specifies CASLGLGPQETQYF.

The V call is TRBV6-4, the J call TRBJ2-3, with 9 bases that match TRBD2. The germline CDR1 and CDR2 sequences are MRHNA and SNTAGT. V shed 8 bases, J shed 6 bases, and the junction held 15 bases outside the gene matches. The CDR3 is 16 residues long. In nucleotides, the CDR3 is TGTGCCAGCGGCCCCCCGGCGGGAGGGTCCTCGGATACGCAGTATTTT. Amino acid sequence: CASGPPAGGSSDTQYF.

The chain uses TRBV3-1 (or the pseudogene TRBV3-2) and TRBJ2-7; possibly TRBD1 for D (5 bases). This CDR3 contains 14 residues. Trimming pared 0 bases from V and 0 bases from J, leaving 6 bases between. Germline loops: CDR1 LGHDT, CDR2 YNNKEL (reference sequence). Written as DNA, the CDR3 is TGTGCCAGCAGCCAAGACAGGGCCTCCTACGAGCAGTACTTC. Translating it yields CASSQDRASYEQYF.

This chain uses TRBV7-9 with TRBJ2-7, with D possibly matching TRBD1 (6 bases). Germline V gives CDR1 SEHNR, CDR2 FQNEAQ (reference sequence). V shed 1 base and J shed 5 bases, with 12 bases lying between them. CDR3 length equals 14 residues. The CDR3 DNA reads as TGTGCCAGCAGCTTAGGGACAGCCTACGACGAGCAGTACTTC. It is translated as CASSLGTAYDEQYF.

This clone came up once. This chain links TRBV11-2 with TRBJ2-3, with D perhaps matching TRBD1 (5 bases). Per the germline V gene, CDR1 is SGHAT and CDR2 is FQNNGV. V lost 6 bases, J lost 8 bases, and 12 bases lay in between. This CDR3 contains 12 residues. The CDR3 nucleotides are TGTGCCAGCAGAGCCACAGGTTTTACGCAGTATTTT. Amino acid sequence: CASRATGFTQYF.

This chain links TRBV5-5 with TRBJ2-7, with TRBD1 as a possible D gene (6 bases). The germline V gene encodes CDR1 SGHKS and CDR2 YYEKEE (reference sequence). The length of the CDR3 is 14 residues. Deletions cut 0 bases from V and 0 bases from J, with 7 bases between. Here the CDR3 DNA reads TGTGCCAGCAGCTTGGCAGGGGCCTCCTACGAGCAGTACTTC. Translation: CASSLAGASYEQYF.

This clone was detected only a few times. The rearrangement uses TRBV29-1 and TRBJ2-7; D call uncertain. From germline, CDR1 is SQVTM and CDR2 ANQGSEA. Trimming took off 4 bases at V and 2 bases at J, with 15 bases between the two ends. CDR3 length: 14 amino acids. CDR3 coding DNA: TGCAGCGTTGGCCGCCCCGGCAGCCCCTACGAGCAGTACTTC. Its translation is CSVGRPGSPYEQYF.

The chain combines TRBV4-3 with TRBJ2-7; D unclear. This CDR3 comprises 14 residues. CDR1 is LGHNA, CDR2 YSLEER, per germline. Trimming removed 0 bases at V and 6 bases at J, with 12 bases between. The CDR3 sequence is CASSQEPLLREQYF. In DNA form, the CDR3 reads TGCGCCAGCAGCCAAGAACCCCTGCTGCGCGAGCAGTACTTC.

This clone has only a few counts. The chain is built from TRBV10-3 and TRBJ2-1, with 13 bases fitting TRBD2. CDR3 length: 16 residues. V lost 2 bases, J lost 7 bases, and 5 bases stayed unmatched. Germline CDR1 and CDR2: ENHRY and SYGVKD. CDR3 nucleotide sequence: TGTGCCATCAGTGAGCCTACTAGCGGGGGGGAAAATGAGCAGTTCTTC. Amino acid sequence: CAISEPTSGGENEQFF.

The rearrangement joins TRBV7-8 to TRBJ1-4; D unresolved. The CDR3 is 12 residues long. The V end was cut by 3 bases, the J end by 7 bases, with 6 bases between. The germline V gene encodes CDR1 SGHVS and CDR2 FQNEAQ. The CDR3 DNA reads as TGTGCCAGCAGCTTGCAGTCTGAAAAACTGTTTTTT. Translating it yields CASSLQSEKLFF.

The chain recombines TRBV4-2 with TRBJ2-5; possibly TRBD2 for D (6 bases). Germline V gene sequence: CDR1 LGHNA, CDR2 YNFKEQ. V dropped 2 bases and J dropped 4 bases, with 11 bases sitting between them. The CDR3 consists of 14 residues. CDR3 DNA: TGTGCCAGCAGCCAAAGGCGGGGTGGAGAGACCCAGTACTTC. As protein: CASSQRRGGETQYF.

This chain uses TRBV6-5 with TRBJ1-5, with 9 bases that match TRBD1. This CDR3 region has 14 residues. V lost 6 bases to trimming and J lost 7 bases; unmatched junction nucleotides: 7. Germline CDR1 and CDR2: MNHEY and SVGAGI. In nucleotides, the CDR3 is TGTGCCAGCAGCCTAGACAGGGGGGGACAGCCCCAGCATTTT. This sequence encodes CASSLDRGGQPQHF.

The J gene is TRBJ2-3, the V gene TRBV6-4; perhaps TRBD1 as D (6 bases). This CDR3 region has 15 residues. Trimming took off 2 bases at V and 4 bases at J, with 13 bases between the two ends. The germline gives CDR1 MRHNA, CDR2 SNTAGT. CDR3 sequence: CASSDKQGFSDTQYF. The CDR3 region has the DNA TGTGCCAGCAGTGACAAGCAGGGGTTCTCAGATACGCAGTATTTT.

This chain links TRBV7-2 with TRBJ2-4; 9 bases are a match to TRBD1. Trimming at V came to 5 bases and at J to 7 bases, leaving 6 bases not matched to a gene. Germline V gene lookup returns CDR1 SGHTA and CDR2 FQGNSA. The CDR3 is made up of 14 amino acids. In DNA, the CDR3 is TGTGCCAGCAGCCCCGGACAGGGGTGGAACATTCAGTACTTC. Protein product: CASSPGQGWNIQYF.

V usage is TRBV7-6 and J usage is TRBJ2-7; D may match TRBD1 or TRBD2 (6 bases each). The length of the CDR3 is 14 residues. Germline V gives CDR1 SGHVS, CDR2 FNYEAQ. The V gene lost 5 bases and the J gene lost 4 bases, with 15 bases spanning the gap. The CDR3 loop is CASSPGGTRYEQYF. As DNA, the CDR3 is TGTGCCAGCAGCCCCGGCGGGACAAGGTACGAGCAGTACTTC.

This chain connects TRBV28 to TRBJ1-1, with D perhaps TRBD1 (6 bases). The germline V gene has CDR1 MDHEN and CDR2 SYDVKM. The V and J ends lost 7 bases and 6 bases respectively, with 21 bases between them. The CDR3 has 15 amino acids. CDR3 nucleotide sequence: TGTGCCAGCAATGAGGGGCCAGGGGTAGGCTCTGAAGCTTTCTTT. It encodes CASNEGPGVGSEAFF.

The gene calls are TRBV15 and TRBJ2-5, with 10 bases matching TRBD2. Germline V gives CDR1 LNHNV, CDR2 YYDKDF (reference sequence). The CDR3 spans 16 residues. After removal of 5 bases from V and 4 bases from J, the junction contained 10 bases not matched to a gene. CDR3 coding DNA: TGTGCCACCAGCCTCCAACTCTCTAGCGGGAGAGAGACCCAGTACTTC. The encoded protein is CATSLQLSSGRETQYF.